A selection of T cell receptor beta chains follows, all from one sample in a study. MiXCR, applied by TCRdb to the 5' RACE reads, yields one record per CDR3 protein. The repertoire includes 34,000 or so distinct CDR3 sequences, 25% to 30% of them detected once, and about 2% sits in the top ten. The sequenced sample consisted of tumor-infiltrating Tregs sorted from the breast tumor. These receptors were taken from a female donor with breast cancer. Both conserved end residues are part of each CDR3. A D gene is named only where the DNA matches it firmly. The size field is filled for only some rows; it gives once, few, many or a size class.

>TRBV9|TRBD1|few|TRBJ2-1
CASSERRTGVLSNEQFF
TGTGCCAGCAGTGAACGACGGACAGGGGTTTTAAGCAATGAGCAGTTCTTC
>TRBV6-2/TRBV6-3|TRBD1|NA|TRBJ1-5
CASSLQGVGNQPQHF
TGTGCCAGCAGTCTTCAGGGGGTTGGCAATCAGCCCCAGCATTTT
>TRBV5-1|NA|few|TRBJ1-1
CASSLRHVNTEAFF
TGCGCCAGCAGCCTACGACACGTGAACACTGAAGCTTTCTTT
>TRBV11-2|TRBD2|NA|TRBJ2-1
CTSSRTRGLAGVNEQFF
TGTACCAGCAGCCGAACGAGGGGACTAGCGGGAGTAAATGAGCAGTTCTTC
>TRBV4-1|TRBD2|NA|TRBJ2-7
CASSQATSGGRYEQYF
TGCGCCAGCAGCCAAGCAACTAGCGGGGGGAGGTACGAGCAGTACTTC
>TRBV3-1|NA|NA|TRBJ1-5
CASSQSGRKGNQPQHF
TGTGCCAGCAGCCAGTCCGGGAGGAAGGGCAATCAGCCCCAGCATTTT
>TRBV25-1|NA|many|TRBJ2-1
CASSEYGSPNNEQFF
TGTGCCAGCAGTGAATACGGGAGCCCTAACAATGAGCAGTTCTTC
>TRBV5-1|TRBD1|NA|TRBJ1-1
CASSTDRVAEAFF
TGCGCCAGCAGCACCGACAGGGTCGCTGAAGCTTTCTTT
>TRBV20-1|NA|many|TRBJ1-1
CSARPGGGTTEAFF
TGCAGTGCTAGACCTGGGGGCGGTACCACTGAAGCTTTCTTT
>TRBV7-6|NA|many|TRBJ2-1
CASSLSSGPNEQFF
TGTGCCAGCAGCTTATCGAGCGGCCCTAATGAGCAGTTCTTC
>TRBV5-1|NA|NA|TRBJ2-1
CASSLVSVGSYNEQFF
TGCGCCAGCAGCTTGGTTAGCGTGGGCTCCTACAATGAGCAGTTCTTC
>TRBV7-3|NA|NA|TRBJ2-1
CASSRLVDDEQFF
TGTGCCAGCAGCAGACTAGTGGACGATGAGCAGTTCTTC
>TRBV3-1|NA|NA|TRBJ1-6
CASSQARDSPLHF
TGTGCCAGCAGCCAAGCCAGGGACTCACCCCTCCACTTT